What follows is one T cell receptor beta chain and its context. The antigen is unknown. Control samples came 1 year after myeloablative marrow transplants with methotrexate plus calcineurin inhibitor. The data stem from a study of T cells after posttransplantation cyclophosphamide. Overall study results and limits: TRB clonality was highly associated with recipient CMV seropositivity and reactivation. Donor CD8+ memory clones often dominated recipient blood repertoires at later times. Tissue-infiltrating T cells from skin or gut overlapped little with blood T cells.

Sequencing was performed with immunoSEQ multiplex PCR; in TCRdb, only in-frame clones are kept and a portion is missing. The sample contains 20,000 or so clones, around 89% of which appear only once. The sequence came from a female patient in her 30s who received an allogeneic stem cell transplant from an unrelated donor, was CMV-positive, and had acute and chronic GVHD. Some T cells may trace back to the graft donor. This specimen was PBMCs, taken roughly 49 weeks after allogeneic stem cell transplant with calcineurin inhibitor and methotrexate.

The CDR3: CASSSTSLEQFF. The CDR3 coding sequence is TGTGCCAGCAGCTCGACTAGTCTTGAGCAGTTCTTC. The chain carries TRBV5-4 and TRBJ2-1, with D possibly TRBD2 on 6 matching bases. Trimming pared 3 bases from V and 9 bases from J, leaving 10 bases between. The CDR3 sequence is 12 residues long. Germline assignment: CDR1 SGHNT and CDR2 YYREEE (reference sequence).